This T cell receptor beta chain was recovered during a study of blood T cell repertoires in COVID-19. On the study more broadly: Italy, Spain and the United States were the sources of the convalescent and acute COVID-19 samples. The analysed material was cDNA or gDNA that came from T cells, B-cell-depleted T cells, or PBMCs.

With 1 base removed from V and 1 base from J, the gap between germline ends came to 17 bases. The CDR3 is 18 residues long. Looked up from germline, CDR1 is SGHTA and CDR2 is FQGNSA. TCRdb's table, derived via immunoSEQ multiplex PCR, lists solely in-frame clones and lacks some. The sample records 200,000 to 250,000 clones, roughly 89% being singletons. Participants were aged about 18 to 95 years, lived in some 23 US areas, and enrolled virtually. Cohort assignment relied on participant-reported clinical history. The sequencing input was PBMCs or T cells enriched from blood (not recorded which). The source of this sequence is a middle-aged woman who had recovered from COVID-19. The rearrangement joins TRBV7-2 to TRBJ2-1, with D tentatively TRBD2 (6 bases). In nucleotides, the CDR3 is TGTGCCAGCAGCTTAGAAATCAGCGGGCGGGGATCCTACAATGAGCAGTTCTTC. Translated: CASSLEISGRGSYNEQFF.